This T cell receptor (beta chain) was observed in a study of graft-versus-host responses after intestinal transplantation. Study in general: Transplants given to recipients were multivisceral, liver-intestinal, or isolated intestinal. Every transplant recipient was induced with anti-thymocyte globulin, then maintained on tacrolimus and steroids for two to three years. Study-wide results and caveats: GvH clonotypes were identified within recipient marrow, with a subset emerging first in ileum or blood.

To note about this clone: The antigen is undetermined.

The germline V gene has CDR1 MNHEY and CDR2 SMNVEV (reference sequence). This CDR3 contains 14 residues. With 2 bases removed from V and 3 bases from J, the gap between germline ends came to 10 bases. The assay was immunoSEQ multiplex PCR, and TCRdb's table has in-frame clones only and misses some. The profile shows 6,400 or so clones, around 89% of them singletons. The starting material was PBMCs, obtained 83 days after transplant. The source of this sequence is a human patient who received an intestinal transplant, so some T cells may come from the graft donor. This chain links TRBV27 with TRBJ1-1; D perhaps matches TRBD1 (6 bases). The CDR3 here is CASSLTGGYTEAFF. DNA for the CDR3: TGTGCCAGCAGTTTAACCGGGGGCTACACTGAAGCTTTCTTT.